The rows below give T cell receptor beta chains drawn from one sample of a study of blood T cell repertoires in COVID-19. Assay: immunoSEQ multiplex PCR; the TCRdb copy retains only in-frame clones and omits some. This sample yields a few hundred thousand clones, of which around 86% are seen a single time; 1% belongs to the top ten. Sequenced input: peripheral blood. The receptors here all came from a man aged 45-65 years with active or convalescent COVID-19. Each CDR3 is given with its conserved first and last residue. A D gene is named only where the DNA matches it firmly. Some rows have no size entry. The others give once, few or many, or a class for an expanded clone.

V gene	D gene	J gene	clone size	CDR3 DNA	CDR3 protein
TRBV7-2	.	TRBJ2-7	.	TGTGCCAGCAGCTTAGCAACAGGCTCCTACGAGCAGTACTTC	CASSLATGSYEQYF
TRBV9	.	TRBJ1-2	.	TGTGCCAGCAGCGTAGATAAGGGGAACCCTTGGGACTATGGCTACACCTTC	CASSVDKGNPWDYGYTF
TRBV5-1	.	TRBJ2-2	.	TGCGCCAGCAGCTCTGGACACTCCGCGAACACCGGGGAGCTGTTTTTT	CASSSGHSANTGELFF
TRBV6-5	TRBD2	TRBJ2-7	.	TGTGCCAGCAGTTACACGGGACTAGCGGGAGAGCAGTACTTC	CASSYTGLAGEQYF
TRBV7-2	.	TRBJ2-7	once	TGTGCCAGCAGCCCCCGTTTGGAGCAGTACTTC	CASSPRLEQYF
TRBV5-1	TRBD1	TRBJ2-3	once	TGCGCCAGCAACCCGGGACAGGGCACAGATACGCAGTATTTT	CASNPGQGTDTQYF
TRBV30	TRBD1	TRBJ2-2	few	TGTGCCTGGAGTGGGGGACAGCACACCGGGGAGCTGTTTTTT	CAWSGGQHTGELFF
TRBV19	TRBD2	TRBJ2-1	.	TGTGCCAGTAGTAGCGAGCGGGGTTACAATGAGCAGTTCTTC	CASSSERGYNEQFF
TRBV19	TRBD2	TRBJ2-1	.	TGTGCCAGTAGTATAGTAGGGCTAGCGGGAGTATATAATGAGCAGTTCTTC	CASSIVGLAGVYNEQFF
TRBV11-2	TRBD1	TRBJ1-6	.	TGTGCCAGCAGCCTAAACAGGGGGCAATATAATTCACCCCTCCACTTT	CASSLNRGQYNSPLHF
TRBV7-8	.	TRBJ1-2	.	TGTGCCAGCAGCCGGAGTTCCGGCTATGGCTACACCTTC	CASSRSSGYGYTF
TRBV4-1	TRBD2	TRBJ2-1	.	TGCGCCAGCAGCCAAGAACGCGGGGGAGCCTACAATGAGCAGTTCTTC	CASSQERGGAYNEQFF
TRBV19	.	TRBJ2-5	few	TGTGCCAGTAGTCCTGGGGGGGCAGGGGAGACCCAGTACTTC	CASSPGGAGETQYF
TRBV5-5	.	TRBJ2-7	.	TGTGCCAGCAGCTTGGCCCCGGACAGTTCCTACGAGCAGTACTTC	CASSLAPDSSYEQYF
TRBV7-3	TRBD1	TRBJ1-5	.	TGTGCCAGCAGCTTAGGATTTTCGACAGGGGCTTTCGGGAGCAATCAGCCCCAGCATTTT	CASSLGFSTGAFGSNQPQHF
TRBV10-3	.	TRBJ2-5	.	TGTGCCATCACCGCCAGGGAACAAGAGACCCAGTACTTC	CAITAREQETQYF
TRBV27	TRBD1	TRBJ2-3	.	TGTGCCAGCAGCCCGTCGACAGGGGGCCCGGGGGCAGATACGCAGTATTTT	CASSPSTGGPGADTQYF
TRBV12-3/TRBV12-4	.	TRBJ1-2	.	TGTGCCAGCAGTTTTCAGGGGACCTATGGCTACACCTTC	CASSFQGTYGYTF
TRBV9	.	TRBJ2-6	.	TGTGCCAGCAGCGTAGAGGGGACTGGGGCCAACGTCCTGACTTTC	CASSVEGTGANVLTF
TRBV6-1	TRBD1	TRBJ1-2	.	TGTGCCAGCAGTGATTGGGGGGGGACAGGGGGCGGCTATGGCTACACCTTC	CASSDWGGTGGGYGYTF
TRBV7-3	.	TRBJ2-5	.	TGTGCCAGCAGCTTAAATGCTGGGGGATGGGGGCAACAAGAGACCCAGTACTTC	CASSLNAGGWGQQETQYF
TRBV30	.	TRBJ1-6	few	TGTGCCTGGAGTGTCCGGTTCGGGCCCCTCCACTTT	CAWSVRFGPLHF
TRBV5-8	.	TRBJ1-2	.	TGTGCCAGCAGCCAAGAACAGGGAAATGGCTACACCTTC	CASSQEQGNGYTF
TRBV27	.	TRBJ2-2	.	TGTGCCAGCAGTTTTGGTCCTAGTTGGATGCCTGGGGAGCTGTTTTTT	CASSFGPSWMPGELFF
TRBV28	TRBD1	TRBJ1-5	.	TGTGCCAGCAGCCCCGGGACAGGGGGTAATCAGCCCCAGCATTTT	CASSPGTGGNQPQHF
TRBV19	TRBD1	TRBJ1-5	.	TGTGCCAGTAGTTCGGGGACAGGTCAAACGTATCAGCCCCAGCATTTT	CASSSGTGQTYQPQHF
TRBV20-1	.	TRBJ2-7	.	TGCAGTGCTAGTCGTGGGAGTAGCTCCTACGAGCAGTACTTC	CSASRGSSSYEQYF
TRBV7-3	.	TRBJ2-3	.	TGTGCCAGCAGCTCCCAGAGCACAGATACGCAGTATTTT	CASSSQSTDTQYF
TRBV9	TRBD1	TRBJ1-2	.	TGTGCCAGCAGCGCCTTGGGGACAGCCAACTATGGCTACACCTTC	CASSALGTANYGYTF
TRBV7-8	TRBD1	TRBJ1-2	.	TGTGCCAGCAGCTTAAAAGCCACAGGGGTAGGCTATGGCTACACCTTC	CASSLKATGVGYGYTF
TRBV30	.	TRBJ1-4	.	TGTGCCTGGAGTAGACTGCTTAATGAAAAACTGTTTTTT	CAWSRLLNEKLFF
TRBV6-5	TRBD1	TRBJ1-1	.	TGTGCCAGCAGGCTGGACAGGTCCTCGAACACTGAAGCTTTCTTT	CASRLDRSSNTEAFF
TRBV6-6	TRBD2	TRBJ2-1	.	TGTGCCAGCAGTTACCTACTAGCGGGCGACAATGAGCAGTTCTTC	CASSYLLAGDNEQFF
TRBV7-2	TRBD2	TRBJ2-3	.	TGTGCCAGCAGCCACACTCTAGCGGGAGGGGCAGATACGCAGTATTTT	CASSHTLAGGADTQYF
TRBV6-2/TRBV6-3	.	TRBJ1-2	.	TGTGCCAGCAGTTGGGGAGGGGGTCCCTATGGCTACACCTTC	CASSWGGGPYGYTF
TRBV19	TRBD2	TRBJ2-2	.	TGTGCCAGTAGTCGGGGGGAGTCCGGGCCCGGGGAGCTGTTTTTT	CASSRGESGPGELFF
TRBV6-2/TRBV6-3	TRBD2	TRBJ2-5	once	TGTGCCAGCAGTTACGCCGGACTAGCGACCGTAGAGACCCAGTACTTC	CASSYAGLATVETQYF
TRBV18	.	TRBJ1-3	.	TGTGCCAGCTCACCAAATGAACAGGCCGCGCCTTATTTT	CASSPNEQAAPYF
TRBV2	TRBD1	TRBJ1-5	few	TGTGCCAGTGACAGGGGGGGAGGTCAGCCCCAGCATTTT	CASDRGGGQPQHF
TRBV28	.	TRBJ2-5	.	TGTGCCAGCAGTTTATGGGGCCCCCAAGAGACCCAGTACTTC	CASSLWGPQETQYF
TRBV18	.	TRBJ1-1	.	TGTGCCAGCTCACCAACACTACAGGGCAGGAACACTGAAGCTTTCTTT	CASSPTLQGRNTEAFF
TRBV7-9	TRBD1	TRBJ2-1	once	TGTGCCAGCAGCAAACGACAGGGTGAAATAGATGAGCAGTTCTTC	CASSKRQGEIDEQFF